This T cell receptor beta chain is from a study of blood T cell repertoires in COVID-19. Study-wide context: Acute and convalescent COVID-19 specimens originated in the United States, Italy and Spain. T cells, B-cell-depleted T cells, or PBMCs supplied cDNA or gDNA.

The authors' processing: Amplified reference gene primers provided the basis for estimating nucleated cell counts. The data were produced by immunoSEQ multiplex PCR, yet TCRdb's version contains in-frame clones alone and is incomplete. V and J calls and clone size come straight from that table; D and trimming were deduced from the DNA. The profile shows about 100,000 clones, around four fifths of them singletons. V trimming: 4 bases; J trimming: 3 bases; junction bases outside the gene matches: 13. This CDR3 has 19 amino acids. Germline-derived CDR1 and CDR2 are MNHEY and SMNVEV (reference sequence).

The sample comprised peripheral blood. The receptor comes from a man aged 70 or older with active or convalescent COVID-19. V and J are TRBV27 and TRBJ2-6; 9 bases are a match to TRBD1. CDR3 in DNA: TGTGCCAGCAGTTCTCCTCGCCAACAGGGGGCGGGTGGGGCCAACGTCCTGACTTTC. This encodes CASSSPRQQGAGGANVLTF.